The next 23 T cell receptor beta chains were all read from a single sample in a study of molecular identifiers for immune sequencing clone quantification (dated by TCRdb to 2017 to 2018). Libraries were made using PCR. Reads for this sample came from an Illumina HiSeq 4000. TCRdb reran the public reads through fastp at Q25 and MiXCR, keeping productive beta chains. Each entry merges the rows of one CDR3 protein and shows their most common DNA and genes. This sample has 88,000 or so distinct CDR3 sequences in its table, and around 23% of those were observed once. The ten largest make up around 1% of the sample. Sequenced sample: naive CD8+ T cells from blood, with Jurkat cell RNA spiked in. Read against the paper, the sample's cell subset or site label means: FACS-sorted CD8+CD4-CCR7+CD45RA+ naive T cells. The receptors were sampled from a human donor in good health. Some libraries in this study had Jurkat cell RNA spiked in.

The chain uses TRBV19 and TRBJ2-7; D call uncertain. This CDR3 has 13 residues. Germline V gene sequence: CDR1 LNHDA, CDR2 SQIVND (reference sequence). V was clipped by 5 bases and J by 3 bases, with 11 bases between them. DNA for the CDR3: TGTGCCAGTAGTCCGCAGGTACACTACGAGCAGTACTTC. The encoded protein is CASSPQVHYEQYF.

This clonotype was seen many times. This chain links TRBV12-3 or TRBV12-4 with TRBJ1-1; unclear D gene. Trimming stripped 5 bases from V and 4 bases from J, with 11 bases between. The CDR3 totals 13 residues. Here the CDR3 DNA reads TGTGCCAGCAGTACCGAGGGCCTCACTGAAGCTTTCTTT. It is translated as CASSTEGLTEAFF.

This clonotype was counted between two and nine times. J is TRBJ1-5 and V is TRBV21-1; the table's D call TRBD1 went unverified against the DNA. TRBV21-1 is listed as a pseudogene. The CDR3 is 15 residues long. The CDR3 DNA follows: TGTGCCAGCAGCAAGGGACAGGGGGGCAATCAGCCCCAGCATTTT. Its protein product is CASSKGQGGNQPQHF.

Only a few counts were recorded for this clonotype. The chain has TRBV9 and TRBJ2-1; 15 bases align to TRBD2. V dropped 0 bases and J dropped 0; count of bases not matched to a gene: 7. Germline loops: CDR1 SGDLS, CDR2 YYNGEE. The CDR3 extends over 20 amino acids. CDR3 nucleotides: TGTGCCAGCAGCGTAGCTACGGGACTAGCGGGGGGCAACTCCTACAATGAGCAGTTCTTC. Translated: CASSVATGLAGGNSYNEQFF.

This rearrangement joins TRBV20-1 to TRBJ2-7; 11 positions match TRBD2. Germline V gene lookup returns CDR1 DFQATT and CDR2 SNEGSKA (reference sequence). Losses at the gene ends were 0 bases for V and 4 bases for J; bases not matched to a gene: 11. The CDR3 covers 17 residues. The CDR3 reads CSARDTMGLADVYEQYF. The CDR3 nucleotides are TGCAGTGCTAGAGATACTATGGGACTAGCGGATGTATACGAGCAGTACTTC.

This clonotype was seen many times. This chain uses TRBV11-2 with TRBJ2-3, with TRBD1 matching over 7 bases. The CDR3 loop spans 15 amino acids. Germline CDR1 and CDR2: SGHAT and FQNNGV. Trimming took 8 bases from V and 6 from J; bases not matched to a gene: 14. Here the CDR3 DNA reads TGTGCCAGCTCGACAGGGTCTTATCAAGTGGATACGCAGTATTTT. Its protein product is CASSTGSYQVDTQYF. Filled out from reference TRBV11-2 and TRBJ2-3, the complete variable domain reads EAGVAQSPRYKIIEKRQSVAFWCNPISGHATLYWYQQILGQGPKLLIQFQNNGVVDDSQLPKDRFSAERLKGVDSTLKIQPAKLEDSAVYLCASSTGSYQVDTQYFGPGTRLTVL.

This clonotype was counted at least ten times. V usage is TRBV6-5 and J usage is TRBJ2-7; possible D gene TRBD1, 6 bases. CDR1 and CDR2 from the germline V gene are MNHEY and SVGAGI. The CDR3 extends over 15 amino acids. Trimming removed 1 base at V and 2 bases at J, with 12 bases between. The chain's CDR3 is CASSYFPGETYEQYF. The CDR3 DNA reads TGTGCCAGCAGTTACTTTCCAGGGGAGACCTACGAGCAGTACTTC.

On this clonotype itself: A much larger clone lies a single base off, so this may be a read error. V is TRBV7-8 and J is TRBJ2-1; 8 bases fit TRBD2. CDR1 is SGHVS and CDR2 is FQNEAQ in the germline V gene. The CDR3 runs to 16 residues. CDR3 amino acids: CAGSSPPGLVFNEQFF. The CDR3 region has the DNA TGTGCCGGCAGCTCCCCCCCGGGACTAGTTTTTAATGAGCAGTTCTTC.

This clonotype was seen ten or more times. The rearrangement joins TRBV3-1 to TRBJ2-3; D may be TRBD2 (5 bases). Germline V gene sequence: CDR1 LGHDT, CDR2 YNNKEL (reference sequence). CDR3 length equals 15 residues. Trimming left V 4 bases short and J 2 bases short, with 13 bases between. Here the CDR3 reads CASSPPGLVTDTQYF. CDR3 in DNA: TGTGCCAGCAGCCCACCGGGGTTGGTCACAGATACGCAGTATTTT.

This clonotype was seen a handful of times. The chain employs TRBV28 and TRBJ2-2; no reliable D call. The CDR3 totals 13 residues. V was pared by 3 bases and J by 5 bases, with 7 bases between. Germline V gene sequence: CDR1 MDHEN, CDR2 SYDVKM. CDR3 residues: CASSFARTGELFF. The CDR3 DNA reads as TGTGCCAGCAGTTTCGCGCGAACCGGGGAGCTGTTTTTT.

This clonotype was counted only a few times. The rearrangement joins TRBV7-9 to TRBJ2-7; a possible D gene is TRBD1 (6 bases). The CDR3 runs to 14 residues. Germline V gene lookup returns CDR1 SEHNR and CDR2 FQNEAQ (reference sequence). V was shortened by 5 bases and J by 2 bases, with 13 bases between the two germline ends. CDR3 coding DNA: TGTGCCAGCAGCCGGGATGGGGGCCCCTACGAGCAGTACTTC. Amino acid sequence: CASSRDGGPYEQYF.

This clonotype was seen only once. A much larger clone lies one base from this, so it may be a read error. J is TRBJ2-3 and V is TRBV9; 8 bases map to TRBD2. V was pared by 0 bases and J by 1 base, with 1 base of the junction left unmatched. Germline V gives CDR1 SGDLS, CDR2 YYNGEE. The CDR3 has 15 amino acids. This chain's CDR3 is CASSVALAGTDTQYF. The CDR3 region has the DNA TGTGCCAGCAGCGTAGCACTAGCGGGCACAGATACGCAGTATTTT.

There are many counts of this clonotype. CDR3 nucleotide sequence: TGTGCCAGCAGTGGGCGGGATACCGTTATCGGAGCAGATACGCAGTATTTT. Protein product: CASSGRDTVIGADTQYF. The chain carries TRBV6-1 and TRBJ2-3; tentatively, D is TRBD2 (6 bases). This CDR3 comprises 17 residues. Trimming took 4 bases from V and 4 from J, leaving 21 bases between them. The germline V gene encodes CDR1 MNHNS and CDR2 SASEGT.

This clonotype was counted at least ten times. The chain couples TRBV7-9 to TRBJ2-7; no clear D gene. This CDR3 contains 13 residues. V lost 0 bases and J lost 3, with 6 bases in between. Germline V gives CDR1 SEHNR, CDR2 FQNEAQ (reference sequence). As DNA, the CDR3 is TGTGCCAGCAGCTTAGCGCGGAACTACGAGCAGTACTTC. Its translation is CASSLARNYEQYF.

A few counts support this clonotype. This chain joins TRBV19 and TRBJ1-1; TRBD1 agrees at 9 bases. CDR1 is LNHDA and CDR2 is SQIVND in the germline V gene (reference sequence). Trimming cost V 7 bases and J 10 bases; bases outside gene matches: 13. There are 14 residues in the CDR3. The DNA for the CDR3 is TGTGCCAGTAACACACCCACAGGGGGCGAAGGAGCTTTCTTT. It encodes CASNTPTGGEGAFF.

The count of this clonotype is one. Since a much larger clone is just one base distant, this may be a read error. V is TRBV11-2 and J is TRBJ1-1; no clear D. The CDR3 length is 14 residues. V was trimmed by 6 bases and J by 3 bases, leaving 14 bases between them. Per germline, CDR1 SGHAT and CDR2 FQNNGV. This CDR3 reads CASRRRAEDTEAFF. The DNA for the CDR3 is TGTGCCAGCAGGCGTCGGGCGGAGGACACTGAAGCTTTCTTT.

This clonotype occurred a few times. The V and J genes are TRBV7-9 and TRBJ2-2; 9 positions agree with TRBD1. Germline V gives CDR1 SEHNR, CDR2 FQNEAQ (reference sequence). With 2 bases clipped from V and 6 bases from J, the junction kept 7 bases outside the gene matches. CDR3 length equals 16 residues. CDR3 nucleotide sequence: TGTGCCAGCAGCTTATCAGGACAGGGGATGCCCGGGGAGCTGTTTTTT. Protein product: CASSLSGQGMPGELFF.

This clonotype was recorded many times. The chain links TRBV6-6 to TRBJ1-4, with 9 bases fitting TRBD1. This CDR3 comprises 19 residues. Germline V CDR1 and CDR2: MNHNY, SVGAGI (reference sequence). Losses at the gene ends were 4 bases for V and 1 base for J; bases not matched to a gene: 13. The CDR3 nucleotides read TGTGCCAGCAGTTTCTACAGGGGGCGCGAGTTGTTAACTAATGAAAAACTGTTTTTT. This codes for CASSFYRGRELLTNEKLFF.

This clonotype has a count of ten or more. The chain joins TRBV4-1 to TRBJ2-5; D may be TRBD1 (6 bases). There are 14 residues in the CDR3. The germline V gene has CDR1 MGHRA and CDR2 YSYEKL. V was shortened by 2 bases and J by 7 bases, with 14 bases between the two germline ends. In DNA, the CDR3 is TGCGCCAGCAGCCAAAGGTCAGGGGCTGGGACCCAGTACTTC. Translated: CASSQRSGAGTQYF.

This clonotype was detected ten times or more. The chain links TRBV7-6 to TRBJ2-1; TRBD1 or TRBD2 may be the D gene (6 bases each). The CDR3 contains 15 residues. CDR1 and CDR2 (germline): SGHVS, FNYEAQ. Trimming removed 0 bases at V and 9 bases at J, with 15 bases between. CDR3 DNA: TGTGCCAGCAGCTTAGCGGGGGGCCGGTGGGGTGAGCAGTTCTTC. This gives the protein CASSLAGGRWGEQFF.

Many counts were recorded for this clonotype. V usage is TRBV4-1 and J usage is TRBJ2-7; 8 bases align to TRBD2. The J segment lost 2 bases and the V segment lost 1 base, leaving 4 bases of the junction unmatched. Per germline, CDR1 MGHRA and CDR2 YSYEKL. The CDR3 totals 15 residues. This CDR3 reads CASSQGAGGPYEQYF. In DNA form, the CDR3 reads TGCGCCAGCAGCCAAGGTGCGGGGGGCCCCTACGAGCAGTACTTC.

Note on this clonotype: This may arise from a read error, as a much more abundant clone is one base away. The J gene is TRBJ2-7, the V gene TRBV2, with D possibly being TRBD1 (5 bases). CDR3 length equals 13 residues. CDR1 SNHLY and CDR2 FYNNEI come from the germline V gene. The CDR3 loop reads CASTDSLSYERYF. The DNA of the CDR3 is TGTGCCAGTACCGACAGCCTGTCCTACGAGCGGTACTTC.

The chain carries TRBV6-1 and TRBJ1-1; 7 bases match TRBD1. V lost 2 bases, J lost 0 bases, and 3 bases stayed unmatched. Per the germline V gene, CDR1 is MNHNS and CDR2 is SASEGT. The CDR3 has 15 residues. In DNA form, the CDR3 reads TGTGCCAGCAGTGAATTGGGACAGATGAACACTGAAGCTTTCTTT. It translates to CASSELGQMNTEAFF.